Listed below are T cell receptor beta chains from one sample, sequenced in a study of CD8+CD57+ T cells in acquired aplastic anemia. TCRdb fed the reads into MiXCR, producing one record per CDR3 protein. The sample carries more than 250,000 distinct CDR3 sequences, 82% recorded once. Sequencing used sorted CD4+, CD8+, or CD8+CD57+ T cells (not recorded which) from PBMCs. These receptors were obtained from a human donor with aplastic anemia. Both conserved end residues are part of each CDR3. Each record gives: CDR3 length, clone size, D gene, V gene, J gene, CDR3 protein, CDR3 DNA. D genes are given only for firm matches. Size values are once, few and many counts, or a class for expanded clones, and some rows have none.

length: 15
size: .
D: .
V: TRBV9
J: TRBJ1-1
CDR3: CASSRDPIIPSKAFF
DNA: TGTGCCAGCAGCCGGGACCCAATCATCCCCAGCAAAGCTTTCTTT

length: 16
size: .
D: .
V: TRBV7-8
J: TRBJ2-1
CDR3: CASSLAGGTGTDEQFF
DNA: TGTGCCAGCAGCTTAGCGGGCGGAACCGGTACGGATGAGCAGTTCTTC

length: 13
size: .
D: .
V: TRBV9
J: TRBJ2-1
CDR3: CASSHPYSHEQFF
DNA: TGTGCCAGCAGCCATCCCTATAGCCACGAGCAGTTCTTC

length: 15
size: .
D: .
V: TRBV9
J: TRBJ2-5
CDR3: CASSAGGDWEETQYF
DNA: TGTGCCAGCAGTGCAGGCGGGGATTGGGAGGAGACCCAGTACTTC

length: 14
size: .
D: .
V: TRBV11-2
J: TRBJ2-5
CDR3: CASTGASFQETQYF
DNA: TGTGCCAGCACCGGGGCTAGCTTCCAAGAGACCCAGTACTTC

length: 13
size: .
D: .
V: TRBV9
J: TRBJ2-3
CDR3: CASSEGGPSTEKF
DNA: TGTGCCAGCAGCGAAGGGGGACCGAGCACAGAGAAGTTT

length: 16
size: .
D: .
V: TRBV11-3
J: TRBJ1-6
CDR3: CASSVDRASYNSPLHF
DNA: TGTGCCAGCAGCGTAGACCGGGCCTCCTATAATTCACCCCTCCACTTT

length: 14
size: .
D: .
V: TRBV7-3
J: TRBJ2-5
CDR3: CATSPRPGQGHEYF
DNA: TGTGCCACCAGCCCCCGTCCGGGACAAGGACATGAATACTTC

length: 13
size: .
D: TRBD2
V: TRBV7-8
J: TRBJ2-1
CDR3: CASSVAGIPDTLF
DNA: TGTGCCAGCAGCGTAGCGGGAATCCCCGATACGCTCTTC

length: 13
size: .
D: .
V: TRBV7-9
J: TRBJ2-3
CDR3: CASGLVGTETQYF
DNA: TGTGCCAGCGGCTTAGTTGGCACGGAGACGCAGTATTTT

length: 14
size: .
D: .
V: TRBV7-9
J: TRBJ2-3
CDR3: CASSLAGAPLTQYF
DNA: TGTGCCAGCAGCTTAGCGGGAGCTCCCCTAACGCAGTATTTT

length: 15
size: .
D: .
V: TRBV7-2
J: TRBJ2-3
CDR3: CASSSPAGRVTTQYF
DNA: TGTGCCAGCAGTTCACCGGCAGGGCGCGTTACTACGCAGTATTTT

length: 9
size: .
D: .
V: TRBV15
J: TRBJ2-1
CDR3: CATSQGMFF
DNA: TGTGCCACCAGTCAGGGCATGTTCTTC

length: 12
size: few
D: TRBD1
V: TRBV2
J: TRBJ2-7
CDR3: CASRQGTYEQYF
DNA: TGTGCCAGCAGACAGGGGACCTATGAGCAGTACTTC

length: 15
size: .
D: .
V: TRBV9
J: TRBJ2-1
CDR3: CASSLTNDAYNEQFF
DNA: TGTGCCAGCAGCCTAACCAACGACGCCTACAATGAGCAGTTCTTC

length: 16
size: .
D: .
V: TRBV7-8
J: TRBJ1-2
CDR3: CASSLAMEGSVDYNTF
DNA: TGTGCCAGCAGCTTAGCGATGGAGGGGAGCGTTGATTACAACACCTTC

length: 16
size: medium-sized
D: TRBD2
V: TRBV4-2
J: TRBJ2-5
CDR3: CASSQDPTSGGETQYF
DNA: TGTGCCAGCAGCCAAGATCCGACTAGCGGTGGGGAGACCCAGTACTTC

length: 17
size: .
D: .
V: TRBV7-6
J: TRBJ2-1
CDR3: CASSLGETQDLWPEQFF
DNA: TGTGCCAGCAGCTTAGGGGAGACCCAGGACTTATGGCCAGAGCAGTTCTTC

length: 15
size: .
D: TRBD1
V: TRBV5-5
J: TRBJ2-7
CDR3: CASSWGQGASYEQYF
DNA: TGTGCCAGCAGCTGGGGACAGGGGGCGTCCTACGAGCAGTACTTC

length: 14
size: .
D: .
V: TRBV7-9
J: TRBJ2-1
CDR3: CASSPTDYYDEQFF
DNA: TGTGCCAGCAGTCCGACAGATTACTACGATGAGCAGTTCTTC

length: 13
size: .
D: .
V: TRBV11-3
J: TRBJ2-7
CDR3: CASRSDLAGEQYF
DNA: TGTGCCAGCCGCTCGGATCTAGCAGGCGAGCAGTACTTC

length: 15
size: .
D: .
V: TRBV7-2
J: TRBJ1-1
CDR3: CASSLARAGDTEAFF
DNA: TGTGCCAGCAGCTTAGCGCGGGCAGGGGACACTGAAGCTTTCTTT

length: 12
size: .
D: .
V: TRBV10-3
J: TRBJ2-5
CDR3: CAISDTKDAQYF
DNA: TGTGCCATCAGTGACACAAAAGACGCCCAGTACTTC

length: 16
size: many
D: .
V: TRBV5-6
J: TRBJ1-2
CDR3: CASSLGGDGLVYGYTF
DNA: TGTGCCAGCAGCTTGGGCGGGGACGGGCTCGTATATGGCTACACCTTC

length: 17
size: .
D: TRBD2
V: TRBV5-1
J: TRBJ2-1
CDR3: CASSFGTSGFSYNEQFF
DNA: TGCGCCAGCAGCTTCGGGACTAGCGGGTTCTCCTACAATGAGCAGTTCTTC

length: 14
size: .
D: .
V: TRBV7-8
J: TRBJ2-5
CDR3: CASSLAVELASETF
DNA: TGTGCCAGCAGCTTAGCTGTCGAACTAGCTTCAGAGACCTTC

length: 13
size: .
D: TRBD2
V: TRBV12-3/TRBV12-4
J: TRBJ2-7
CDR3: CASSWSSGGEQYF
DNA: TGTGCCAGCAGTTGGTCGAGCGGGGGGGAGCAGTACTTC

length: 12
size: few
D: .
V: TRBV7-9
J: TRBJ2-7
CDR3: CASSLPPDEQYF
DNA: TGTGCCAGCAGCTTACCCCCCGACGAGCAGTACTTC

length: 17
size: .
D: .
V: TRBV7-8
J: TRBJ1-6
CDR3: CASSSVIIGGHNSPLHF
DNA: TGTGCCAGCAGCTCAGTCATCATAGGCGGCCATAATTCACCCCTCCACTTT

length: 15
size: once
D: .
V: TRBV9
J: TRBJ1-1
CDR3: CASSLSRRGYNEPFF
DNA: TGTGCCAGCAGCCTAAGCCGGAGGGGCTACAATGAGCCTTTCTTT

length: 15
size: .
D: .
V: TRBV7-3
J: TRBJ2-1
CDR3: CASSIASGYTDTQFF
DNA: TGTGCCAGCAGCATAGCGAGCGGTTACACAGATACGCAGTTCTTC

length: 14
size: .
D: .
V: TRBV20-1
J: TRBJ2-1
CDR3: CSASGEPRLNEQFF
DNA: TGCAGTGCTAGCGGGGAGCCCCGGTTGAATGAGCAGTTCTTC

length: 14
size: .
D: .
V: TRBV7-9
J: TRBJ2-5
CDR3: CATSRGSVQATQYF
DNA: TGTGCCACCAGCAGAGGGAGCGTGCAAGCGACCCAGTACTTC

length: 16
size: many
D: .
V: TRBV15
J: TRBJ1-2
CDR3: CATSRDMQGSPYGYTF
DNA: TGTGCCACCAGCAGAGATATGCAGGGGTCCCCCTATGGCTACACCTTC

length: 14
size: .
D: .
V: TRBV7-9
J: TRBJ2-5
CDR3: CASSLQWRAEEQYF
DNA: TGTGCCAGCAGCTTACAATGGAGGGCCGAGGAGCAGTACTTC

length: 16
size: .
D: TRBD1
V: TRBV7-9
J: TRBJ2-6
CDR3: CASSSRDRGWDYGLTF
DNA: TGTGCCAGCAGCTCACGGGACAGGGGCTGGGACTATGGCCTGACTTTC

length: 14
size: few
D: TRBD2
V: TRBV5-4
J: TRBJ2-5
CDR3: CASSFTSVQETQYF
DNA: TGTGCCAGCAGCTTTACTAGCGTTCAAGAGACCCAGTACTTC

length: 16
size: few
D: TRBD2
V: TRBV10-3
J: TRBJ2-1
CDR3: CAISEGTSSSYNEQFF
DNA: TGTGCCATCAGTGAGGGGACTAGTTCGTCCTACAATGAGCAGTTCTTC

length: 14
size: few
D: TRBD1
V: TRBV7-2
J: TRBJ2-3
CDR3: CASSLAGGADKRYF
DNA: TGTGCCAGCAGCTTGGCAGGGGGCGCCGACAAGCGGTATTTT

length: 15
size: .
D: .
V: TRBV5-1
J: TRBJ2-7
CDR3: CASSLEGRLSYEQYF
DNA: TGCGCCAGCAGCCTCGAGGGCAGGTTATCCTACGAGCAGTACTTC

length: 12
size: .
D: .
V: TRBV20-1
J: TRBJ2-3
CDR3: CSAELVTDTQYF
DNA: TGCAGTGCGGAACTCGTCACAGATACGCAGTATTTT

length: 14
size: once
D: .
V: TRBV7-2
J: TRBJ1-5
CDR3: CASSVSYSSQRQHF
DNA: TGTGCCAGCAGCGTGTCGTATAGTAGTCAGCGCCAGCATTTT

length: 16
size: .
D: TRBD2
V: TRBV7-6
J: TRBJ2-1
CDR3: CASSLASGTNENQQFF
DNA: TGTGCCAGCAGCTTAGCTAGCGGGACAAACGAGAACCAGCAGTTCTTC

length: 15
size: .
D: .
V: TRBV7-2
J: TRBJ2-6
CDR3: CASSPQGDTQNFLTF
DNA: TGTGCCAGCAGCCCCCAGGGCGATACGCAGAATTTCCTGACTTTC

length: 15
size: .
D: .
V: TRBV5-4
J: TRBJ2-1
CDR3: CASSFQRTSSNEQFF
DNA: TGTGCCAGCAGCTTTCAAAGAACTTCTTCCAATGAGCAGTTCTTC

length: 15
size: .
D: .
V: TRBV7-8
J: TRBJ2-1
CDR3: CASSIAGGPDKQQFF
DNA: TGTGCCAGTAGTATAGCTGGAGGACCCGATAAGCAGCAGTTCTTC